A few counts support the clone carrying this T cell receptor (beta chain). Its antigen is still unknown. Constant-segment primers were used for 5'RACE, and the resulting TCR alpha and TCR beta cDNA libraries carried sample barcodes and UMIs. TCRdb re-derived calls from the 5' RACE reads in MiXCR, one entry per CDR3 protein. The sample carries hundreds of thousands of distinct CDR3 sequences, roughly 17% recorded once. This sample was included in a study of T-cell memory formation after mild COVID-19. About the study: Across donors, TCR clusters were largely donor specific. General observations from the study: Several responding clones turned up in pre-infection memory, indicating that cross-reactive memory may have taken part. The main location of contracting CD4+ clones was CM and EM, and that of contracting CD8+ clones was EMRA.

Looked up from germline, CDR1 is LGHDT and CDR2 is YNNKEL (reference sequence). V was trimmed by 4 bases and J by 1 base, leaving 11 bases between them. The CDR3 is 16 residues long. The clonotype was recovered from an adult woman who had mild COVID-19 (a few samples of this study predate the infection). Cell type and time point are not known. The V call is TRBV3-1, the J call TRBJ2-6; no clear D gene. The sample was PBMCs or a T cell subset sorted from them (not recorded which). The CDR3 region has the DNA TGTGCCAGCAGCCTCAAGATGGGGTCTGGGGCCAACGTCCTGACTTTC. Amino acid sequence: CASSLKMGSGANVLTF.